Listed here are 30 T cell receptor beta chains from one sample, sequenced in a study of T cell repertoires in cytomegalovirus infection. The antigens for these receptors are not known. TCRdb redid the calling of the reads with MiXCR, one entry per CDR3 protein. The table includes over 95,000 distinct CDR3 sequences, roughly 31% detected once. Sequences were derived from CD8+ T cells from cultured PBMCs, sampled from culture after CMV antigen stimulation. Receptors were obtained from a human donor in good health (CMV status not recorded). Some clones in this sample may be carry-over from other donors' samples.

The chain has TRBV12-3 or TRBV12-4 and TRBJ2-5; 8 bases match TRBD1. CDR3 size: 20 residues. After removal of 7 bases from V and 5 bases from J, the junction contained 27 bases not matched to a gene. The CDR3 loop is CASTFPSGGGQGDLMETQYF. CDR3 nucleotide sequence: TGTGCCAGCACTTTTCCAAGTGGGGGCGGACAGGGAGATTTAATGGAGACCCAGTACTTC.

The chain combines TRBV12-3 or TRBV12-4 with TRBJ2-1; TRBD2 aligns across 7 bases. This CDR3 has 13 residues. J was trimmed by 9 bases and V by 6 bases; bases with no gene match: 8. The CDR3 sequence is CASSYAGVVEQFF. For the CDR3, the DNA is TGTGCCAGCAGCTATGCGGGGGTGGTTGAGCAGTTCTTC.

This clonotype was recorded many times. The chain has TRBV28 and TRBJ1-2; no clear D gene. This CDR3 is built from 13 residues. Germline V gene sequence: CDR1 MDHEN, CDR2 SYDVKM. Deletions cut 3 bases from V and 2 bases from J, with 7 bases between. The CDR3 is CASSLARNYGYTF. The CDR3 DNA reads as TGTGCCAGCAGTTTGGCCCGCAACTATGGCTACACCTTC.

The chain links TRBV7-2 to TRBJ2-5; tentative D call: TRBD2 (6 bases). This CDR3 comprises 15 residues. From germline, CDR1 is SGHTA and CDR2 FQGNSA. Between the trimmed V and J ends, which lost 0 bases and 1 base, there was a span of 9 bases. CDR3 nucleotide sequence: TGTGCCAGCAGCTTAGCCCGCGGGGTCCAAGAGACCCAGTACTTC. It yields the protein CASSLARGVQETQYF.

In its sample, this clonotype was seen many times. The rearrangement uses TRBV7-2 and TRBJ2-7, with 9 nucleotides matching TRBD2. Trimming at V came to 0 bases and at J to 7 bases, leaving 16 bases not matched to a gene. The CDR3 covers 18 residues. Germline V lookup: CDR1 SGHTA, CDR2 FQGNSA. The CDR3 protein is CASSLALGGGASFVEQYF. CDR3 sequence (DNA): TGTGCCAGCAGCTTAGCGCTCGGCGGGGGGGCCTCTTTTGTTGAGCAGTACTTC.

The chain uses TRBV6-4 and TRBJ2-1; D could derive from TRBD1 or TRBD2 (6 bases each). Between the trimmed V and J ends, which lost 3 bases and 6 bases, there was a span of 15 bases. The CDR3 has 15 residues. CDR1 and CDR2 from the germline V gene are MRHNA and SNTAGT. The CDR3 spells CASSDYAKGGNEQFF. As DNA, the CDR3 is TGTGCCAGCAGTGATTATGCCAAGGGGGGCAATGAGCAGTTCTTC.

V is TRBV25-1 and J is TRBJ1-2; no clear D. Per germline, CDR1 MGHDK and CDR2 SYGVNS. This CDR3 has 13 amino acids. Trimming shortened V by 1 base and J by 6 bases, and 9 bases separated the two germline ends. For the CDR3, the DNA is TGTGCCAGCAGTGAATGGCCGGGAGATGGCTACACCTTC. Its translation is CASSEWPGDGYTF.

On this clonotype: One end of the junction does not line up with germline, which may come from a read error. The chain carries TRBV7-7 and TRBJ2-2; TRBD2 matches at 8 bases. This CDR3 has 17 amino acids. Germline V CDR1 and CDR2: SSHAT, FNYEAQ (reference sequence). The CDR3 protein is CASSSRPGGLNTGELFF. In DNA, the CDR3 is TGTGCTAGCAGCTCCCGGCCGGGGGGGCTGAACACCGGGGAGCTGTTTTTT.

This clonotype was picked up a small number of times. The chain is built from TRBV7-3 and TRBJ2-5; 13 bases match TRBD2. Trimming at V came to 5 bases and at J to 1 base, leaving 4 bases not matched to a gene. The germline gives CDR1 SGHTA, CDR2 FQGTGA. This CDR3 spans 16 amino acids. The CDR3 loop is CASSPGLAGIQETQYF. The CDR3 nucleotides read TGTGCCAGCAGCCCGGGACTAGCGGGGATCCAAGAGACCCAGTACTTC.

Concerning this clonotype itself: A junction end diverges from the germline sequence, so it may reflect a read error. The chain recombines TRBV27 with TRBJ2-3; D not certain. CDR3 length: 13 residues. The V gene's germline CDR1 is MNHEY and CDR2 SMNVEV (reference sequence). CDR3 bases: TGTGCCAACAGTTCGATTTTCACAGATACGCAGTATTTT. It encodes CANSSIFTDTQYF.

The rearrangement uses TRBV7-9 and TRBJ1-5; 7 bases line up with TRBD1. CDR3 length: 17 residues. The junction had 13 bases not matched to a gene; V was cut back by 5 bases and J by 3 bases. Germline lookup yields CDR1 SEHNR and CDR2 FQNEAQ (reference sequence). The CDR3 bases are TGTGCCAGCAGCAGCTCTAACAGGGGCCTAAACAATCAGCCCCAGCATTTT. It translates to CASSSSNRGLNNQPQHF. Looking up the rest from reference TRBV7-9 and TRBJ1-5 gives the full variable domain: DTGVSQNPRHKITKRGQNVTFRCDPISEHNRLYWYRQTLGQGPEFLTYFQNEAQLEKSRLLSDRFSAERPKGSFSTLEIQRTEQGDSAMYLCASSSSNRGLNNQPQHFGDGTRLSIL.

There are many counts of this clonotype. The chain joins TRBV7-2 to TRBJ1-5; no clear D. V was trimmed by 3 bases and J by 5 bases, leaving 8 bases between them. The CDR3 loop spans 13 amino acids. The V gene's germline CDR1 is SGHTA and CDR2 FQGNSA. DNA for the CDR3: TGTGCCAGCAGCTTGTGGAAGGATCAGCCCCAGCATTTT. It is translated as CASSLWKDQPQHF. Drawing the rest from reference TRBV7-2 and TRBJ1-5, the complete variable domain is GAGVSQSPSNKVTEKGKDVELRCDPISGHTALYWYRQSLGQGLEFLIYFQGNSAPDKSGLPSDRFSAERTGGSVSTLTIQRTQQEDSAVYLCASSLWKDQPQHFGDGTRLSIL.

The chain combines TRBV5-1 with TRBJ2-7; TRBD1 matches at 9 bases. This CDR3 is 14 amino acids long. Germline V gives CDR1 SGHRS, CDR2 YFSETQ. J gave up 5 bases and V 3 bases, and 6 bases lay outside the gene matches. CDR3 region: CASSSGTGNDEQYF. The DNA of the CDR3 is TGCGCCAGCAGCTCCGGGACAGGGAATGACGAGCAGTACTTC.

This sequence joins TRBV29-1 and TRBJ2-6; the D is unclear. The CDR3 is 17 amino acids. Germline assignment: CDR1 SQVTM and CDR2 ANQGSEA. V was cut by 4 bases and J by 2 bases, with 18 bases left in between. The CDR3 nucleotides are TGCAGCGTTGTTTGGCAGCCAGAACCCCCTGGGGCCAACGTCCTGACTTTC. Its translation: CSVVWQPEPPGANVLTF. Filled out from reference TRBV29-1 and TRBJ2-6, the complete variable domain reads SAVISQKPSRDICQRGTSLTIQCQVDSQVTMMFWYRQQPGQSLTLIATANQGSEATYESGFVIDKFPISRPNLTFSTLTVSNMSPEDSSIYLCSVVWQPEPPGANVLTFGAGSRLTVL.

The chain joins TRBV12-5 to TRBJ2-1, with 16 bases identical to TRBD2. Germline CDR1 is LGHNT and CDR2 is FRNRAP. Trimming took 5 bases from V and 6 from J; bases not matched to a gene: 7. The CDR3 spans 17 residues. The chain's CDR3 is CASGPPGTSGGVNEQFF. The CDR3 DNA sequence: TGTGCTAGTGGTCCACCCGGGACTAGCGGGGGGGTCAATGAGCAGTTCTTC.

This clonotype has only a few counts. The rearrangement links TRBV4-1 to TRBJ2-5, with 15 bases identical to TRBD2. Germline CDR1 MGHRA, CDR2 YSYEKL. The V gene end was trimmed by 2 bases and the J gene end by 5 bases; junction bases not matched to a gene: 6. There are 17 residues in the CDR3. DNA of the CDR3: TGCGCCAGCAGCCAACGGACTAGCGGGGGGGCCTCCGAGACCCAGTACTTC. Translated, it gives CASSQRTSGGASETQYF.

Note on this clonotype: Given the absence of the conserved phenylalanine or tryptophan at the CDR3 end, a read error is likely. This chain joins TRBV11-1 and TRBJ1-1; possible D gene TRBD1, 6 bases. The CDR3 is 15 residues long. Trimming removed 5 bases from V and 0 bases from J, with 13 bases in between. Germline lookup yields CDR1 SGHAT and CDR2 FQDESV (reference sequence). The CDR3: CASSQGGAMNTEAFL. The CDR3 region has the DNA TGTGCCAGCAGCCAAGGGGGGGCGATGAACACTGAAGCTTTCCTT.

The CDR3 protein is CASSYSGPTYEQYF. The CDR3 coding sequence is TGTGCCAGCAGTTACTCGGGTCCCACCTACGAGCAGTACTTC. The V and J genes are TRBV6-2 or TRBV6-3 and TRBJ2-7; D is undetermined. The V and J ends lost 0 bases and 2 bases respectively, with 8 bases between them. Per the germline V gene, CDR1 is MNHEY and CDR2 is SVGEGT. The CDR3 is 14 residues long.

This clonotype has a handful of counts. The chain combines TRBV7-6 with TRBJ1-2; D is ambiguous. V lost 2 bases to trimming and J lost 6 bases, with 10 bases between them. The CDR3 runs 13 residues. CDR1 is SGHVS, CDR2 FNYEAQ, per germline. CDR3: CASSLIIGDGYTF. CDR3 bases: TGTGCCAGCAGCTTAATAATAGGAGATGGCTACACCTTC.

The DNA for the CDR3 is TGTGCCAGCAACACCCAGGGGGCGCCTAAGGCTTTCTTT. Encoded protein: CASNTQGAPKAFF. V and J are TRBV28 and TRBJ1-1, with 8 positions matching TRBD1. The CDR3 runs 13 residues. CDR1 and CDR2 (germline): MDHEN, SYDVKM. V gave up 7 bases and J gave up 11 bases; unmatched junction bases: 12. The full variable domain, in which reference TRBV28 and TRBJ1-1 provide the parts outside the CDR3, is DVKVTQSSRYLVKRTGEKVFLECVQDMDHENMFWYRQDPGLGLRLIYFSYDVKMKEKGDIPEGYSVSREKKERFSLILESASTNQTSMYLCASNTQGAPKAFFGQGTRLTVV.

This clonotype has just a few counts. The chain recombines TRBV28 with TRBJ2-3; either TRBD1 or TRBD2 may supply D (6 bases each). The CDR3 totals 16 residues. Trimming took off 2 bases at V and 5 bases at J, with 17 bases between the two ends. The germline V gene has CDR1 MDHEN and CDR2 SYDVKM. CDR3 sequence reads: CASSLTGAPGGDTQYF. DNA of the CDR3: TGTGCCAGCAGTTTAACGGGGGCCCCGGGTGGAGATACGCAGTATTTT.

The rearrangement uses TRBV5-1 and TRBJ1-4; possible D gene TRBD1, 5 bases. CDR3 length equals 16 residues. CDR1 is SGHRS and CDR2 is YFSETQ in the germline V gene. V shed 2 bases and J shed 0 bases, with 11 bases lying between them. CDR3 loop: CASSFGLTATNEKLFF. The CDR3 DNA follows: TGCGCCAGCAGCTTTGGCCTGACAGCAACTAATGAAAAACTGTTTTTT.

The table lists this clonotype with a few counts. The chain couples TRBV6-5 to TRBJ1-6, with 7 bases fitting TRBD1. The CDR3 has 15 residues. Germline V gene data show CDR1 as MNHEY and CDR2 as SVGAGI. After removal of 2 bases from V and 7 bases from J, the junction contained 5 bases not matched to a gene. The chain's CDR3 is CASSYGTGANSPLHF. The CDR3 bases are TGTGCCAGCAGTTACGGCACAGGGGCGAATTCACCCCTCCACTTT.

The CDR3 spells CASSFGDRGSSPLHF. The CDR3 coding sequence is TGTGCCAGCAGTTTCGGAGACAGGGGAAGTTCACCCCTCCACTTT. The chain uses TRBV6-2 or TRBV6-3 and TRBJ1-6; TRBD1 matches at 8 bases. This CDR3 region has 15 residues. Per the germline V gene, CDR1 is MNHEY and CDR2 is SVGEGT. With V trimmed by 4 bases and J by 9 bases, 8 bases remained unmatched.

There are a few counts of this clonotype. Written as DNA, the CDR3 is TGTGCCAGCATCGGGGGACGGCACAATGAGCAGTTCTTC. Its translation is CASIGGRHNEQFF. The chain couples TRBV2 to TRBJ2-1; the D gene is possibly TRBD2 (6 bases). V shed 7 bases and J shed 5 bases, with 12 bases lying between them. Germline V gene sequence: CDR1 SNHLY, CDR2 FYNNEI. The CDR3 spans 13 residues.

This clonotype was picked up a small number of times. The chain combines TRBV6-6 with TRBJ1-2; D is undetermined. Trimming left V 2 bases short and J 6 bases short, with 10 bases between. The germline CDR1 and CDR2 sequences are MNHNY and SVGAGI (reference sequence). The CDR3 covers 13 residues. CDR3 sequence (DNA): TGTGCCAGCAGTTACGCAGATATTAATGGCTACACCTTC. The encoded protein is CASSYADINGYTF.

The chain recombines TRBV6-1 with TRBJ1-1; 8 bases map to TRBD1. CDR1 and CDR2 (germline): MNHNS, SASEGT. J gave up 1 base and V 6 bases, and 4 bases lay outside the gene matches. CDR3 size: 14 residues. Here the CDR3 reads CASSPGTGNTEAFF. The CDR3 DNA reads TGTGCCAGCAGCCCCGGGACAGGGAACACTGAAGCTTTCTTT.

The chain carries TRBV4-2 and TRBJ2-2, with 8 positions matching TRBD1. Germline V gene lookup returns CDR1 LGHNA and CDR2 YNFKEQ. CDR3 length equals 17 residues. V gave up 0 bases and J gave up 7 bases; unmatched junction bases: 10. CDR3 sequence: CASSQDTQDRVHGELFF. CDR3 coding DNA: TGTGCCAGCAGCCAAGATACCCAGGACAGGGTTCACGGGGAGCTGTTTTTT.

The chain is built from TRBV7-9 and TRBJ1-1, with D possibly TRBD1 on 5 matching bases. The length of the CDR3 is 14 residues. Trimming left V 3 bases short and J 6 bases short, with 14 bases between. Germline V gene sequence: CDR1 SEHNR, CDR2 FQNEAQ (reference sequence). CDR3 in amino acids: CASSLVGGMAEAFF. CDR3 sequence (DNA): TGTGCCAGCAGCTTGGTGGGGGGTATGGCTGAAGCTTTCTTT.

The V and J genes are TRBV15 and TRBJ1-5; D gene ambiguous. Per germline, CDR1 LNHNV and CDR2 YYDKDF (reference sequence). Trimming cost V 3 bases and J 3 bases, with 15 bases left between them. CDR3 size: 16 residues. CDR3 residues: CATSRTGGVNNQPQHF. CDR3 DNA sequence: TGTGCCACCAGCAGGACGGGCGGGGTAAACAATCAGCCCCAGCATTTT.